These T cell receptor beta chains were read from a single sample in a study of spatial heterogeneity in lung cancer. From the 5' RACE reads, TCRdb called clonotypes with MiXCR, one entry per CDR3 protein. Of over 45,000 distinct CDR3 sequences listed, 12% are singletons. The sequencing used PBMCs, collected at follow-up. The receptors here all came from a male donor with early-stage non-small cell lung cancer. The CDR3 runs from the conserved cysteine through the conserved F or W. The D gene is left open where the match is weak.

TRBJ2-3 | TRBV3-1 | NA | CASSQGIPSDTQYF
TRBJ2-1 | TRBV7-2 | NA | CASSREAESYNEQFF
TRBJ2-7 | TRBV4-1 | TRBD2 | CASSPGGEGLAGPPYEQYF
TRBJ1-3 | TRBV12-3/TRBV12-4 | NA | CASSFPGVRNTIYF
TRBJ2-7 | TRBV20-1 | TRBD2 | CSAPASGGTYEQYF
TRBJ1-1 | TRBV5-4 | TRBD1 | CASSRNRGYTEAFF
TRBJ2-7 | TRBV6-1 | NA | CASSEGPGFEQYF
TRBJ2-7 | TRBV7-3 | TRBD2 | CASSLMPPGSGDFYEQYF
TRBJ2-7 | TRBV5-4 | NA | CASSPGGGSSYEQYF
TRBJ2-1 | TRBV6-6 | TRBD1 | CASSSPGTGGRIEQFF
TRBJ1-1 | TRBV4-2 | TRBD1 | CASSQGLDREMNTEAFF
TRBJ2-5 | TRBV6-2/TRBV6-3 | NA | CASSYSRKDGEETQYF
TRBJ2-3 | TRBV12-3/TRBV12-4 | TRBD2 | CASSSREVRQDTQYF
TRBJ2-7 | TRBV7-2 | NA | CASSPASGAPYEQYF
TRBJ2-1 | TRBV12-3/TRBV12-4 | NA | CASSTAGTHYNEQFF
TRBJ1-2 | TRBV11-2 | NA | CASTTSLVPGSGYTF
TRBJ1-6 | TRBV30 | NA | CAWSARSSYNSPLHF
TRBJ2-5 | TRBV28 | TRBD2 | CASSPKRSGDFRETQYF
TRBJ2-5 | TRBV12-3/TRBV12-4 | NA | CASSPVDLGETQYF
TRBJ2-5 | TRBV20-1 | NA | CSAIDRASRGTQYF
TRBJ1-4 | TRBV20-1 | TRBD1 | CSARHHRGQKLFF
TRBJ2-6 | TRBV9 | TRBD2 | CASSSYLAGPGGANVLTF
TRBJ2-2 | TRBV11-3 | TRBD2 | CASSLVAGTSGRAELFF